Below are 7 T cell receptor beta chains sequenced from a single sample in a study of identical twins. TCRdb called the 5' RACE reads again in MiXCR, with one record for every CDR3 protein. This sample has about 700,000 distinct CDR3 sequences, with roughly 6% found just once. Input material: naive T cells sorted from blood. These receptors were collected from a man in his late teens or twenties in good health.

The gene calls are TRBV6-5 and TRBJ2-3, with D hard to call. Trimming took off 1 base at V and 2 bases at J, with 7 bases between the two ends. Germline V gene lookup returns CDR1 MNHEY and CDR2 SVGAGI. The CDR3 runs to 14 residues. Here the CDR3 DNA reads TGTGCCAGCAGTTACTACGGGTCCACAGATACGCAGTATTTT. It encodes CASSYYGSTDTQYF.

The chain recombines TRBV27 with TRBJ2-1; 12 nucleotides line up with TRBD2. V dropped 2 bases and J dropped 8; count of bases not matched to a gene: 4. Germline lookup yields CDR1 MNHEY and CDR2 SMNVEV (reference sequence). CDR3 length equals 15 residues. The CDR3 spells CASSLLAGGPHEQFF. CDR3 in DNA: TGTGCCAGCAGTTTACTAGCGGGAGGGCCCCATGAGCAGTTCTTC.

This clonotype came up a few times. The V call is TRBV6-1, the J call TRBJ2-5; 15 nucleotides line up with TRBD2. With V trimmed by 6 bases and J by 5 bases, 10 bases remained unmatched. The CDR3 has 17 residues. The germline CDR1 and CDR2 sequences are MNHNS and SASEGT. CDR3 DNA sequence: TGTGCCAGCAGCACGCCCTCGGGACTAGCGGGAGGCGAGACCCAGTACTTC. Its translation is CASSTPSGLAGGETQYF.

This clonotype was picked up many times. The chain has TRBV21-1 and TRBJ2-3; the D call of TRBD2 is as the table states it, not checked on the DNA. TRBV21-1 counts as a pseudogene. CDR3 length: 17 amino acids. The CDR3 reads CASSKKRTSGHTDTQYF. CDR3 sequence (DNA): TGTGCCAGCAGCAAAAAGCGGACTAGCGGGCACACAGATACGCAGTATTTT.

In its sample, this clonotype was seen many times. V and J are TRBV28 and TRBJ1-5; D is perhaps TRBD1 (6 bases). Germline V gene sequence: CDR1 MDHEN, CDR2 SYDVKM. V was cut by 7 bases and J by 4 bases, with 11 bases left in between. The CDR3 length is 13 residues. The CDR3: CASILTGNQPQHF. DNA for the CDR3: TGTGCCAGCATCCTGACAGGTAATCAGCCCCAGCATTTT.

There are a few counts of this clonotype. V gene TRBV5-6 combines with J gene TRBJ2-1; 9 bases map to TRBD2. Trimming removed 0 bases from V and 7 bases from J; junction bases left unmatched: 5. Germline CDR1 reads SGHDT; CDR2 reads YYEEEE. The CDR3 loop spans 15 amino acids. CDR3 sequence reads: CASSLGGTSLNEQFF. In nucleotides, the CDR3 is TGTGCCAGCAGCTTGGGGGGGACTAGCTTGAATGAGCAGTTCTTC.

V is TRBV18 and J is TRBJ1-6; TRBD1 matches 8 bases. The length of the CDR3 is 15 residues. V gave up 0 bases and J gave up 10 bases; unmatched junction bases: 5. Germline V gene lookup returns CDR1 KGHSH and CDR2 LQKENI. The CDR3 sequence: CASSPPGTGSSPLHF. The DNA for the CDR3 is TGTGCCAGCTCACCACCTGGGACAGGATCCTCACCCCTCCACTTT.